This T cell receptor (beta chain) was found in a study of tumor and adjacent non-tumor tissue in lung cancer. As for the study in general: There were 11 to 13 adenocarcinoma, 2 squamous cell carcinoma and 1 small cell lung cancer cases. Samples averaged approximately 4.2 million productive TCRbeta reads each.

The template was RNA from unsorted bulk tissue. This non-tumor lung sample came from over 3 cm beyond the tumor edge. Between August and November 2014, newly diagnosed, chemotherapy-naive lung cancer patients underwent thoracic surgery in China. Findings of the study overall: Tumor TCR diversity, when higher, was linked to shorter survival.

Three rounds of nested PCR, following a modified ARM-PCR protocol, produced the TCRbeta library. One entry per CDR3 protein, called by TCRdb with MiXCR from the multiplex PCR reads. The sample includes roughly 69,000 distinct CDR3 sequences, 76% of them seen just once. Trimming stripped 7 bases from V and 2 bases from J, with 13 bases between. The germline V gene has CDR1 ENHRY and CDR2 SYGVKD. The CDR3 contains 14 residues. This clonotype was recorded many times. Antigen specificity is unknown. The source material was distant non-tumor lung tissue. The TCR was taken from a man aged 55 to 69 with non-small cell lung cancer. The chain has TRBV10-3 and TRBJ2-3; possible D gene TRBD1, 5 bases. CDR3 protein: CAITPTEFTDTQYF. The CDR3 nucleotides are TGTGCCATCACCCCGACAGAGTTCACAGATACGCAGTATTTT.